This T cell receptor delta chain was sequenced for a study of gamma-delta T cells after stem cell transplantation. Germline CDR1 and CDR2: NSMFDY and ISSIKDK. This CDR3 is 14 amino acids long. Between the trimmed V and J ends, which lost 3 bases and 0 bases, there was a span of 12 bases. TCRdb fed the RT-PCR reads to CATT. This sample carries around 13,000 delta-chain clones, about 30% of them seen once, and the ten largest clones take approximately 3.9%. This clone occurred a few times. The gene calls are TRAV29/DV5 and TRDJ1; no clear D. The specimen sequenced was gamma-delta T cells. This TCR derives from a human donor. It is not recorded whose cells these are; they may come from a transplant donor. The CDR3 coding sequence is TGTGCAGCAAACCGTCCCTCTTACACCGATAAACTCATCTTT. Amino acids: CAANRPSYTDKLIF.